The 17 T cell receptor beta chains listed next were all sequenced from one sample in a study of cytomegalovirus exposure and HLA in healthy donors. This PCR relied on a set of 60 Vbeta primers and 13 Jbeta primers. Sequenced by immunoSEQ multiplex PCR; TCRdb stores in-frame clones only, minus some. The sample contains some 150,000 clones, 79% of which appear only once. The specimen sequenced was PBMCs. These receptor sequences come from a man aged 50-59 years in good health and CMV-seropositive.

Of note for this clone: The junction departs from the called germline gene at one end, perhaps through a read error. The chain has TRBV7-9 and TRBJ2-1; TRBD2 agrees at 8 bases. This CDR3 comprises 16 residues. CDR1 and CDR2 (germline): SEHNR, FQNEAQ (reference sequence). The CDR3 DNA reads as TGTTCCAGCAGCTTAGGAAGCGGGAGCTCCTACAATGAGCAGTTCTTC. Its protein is CSSSLGSGSSYNEQFF.

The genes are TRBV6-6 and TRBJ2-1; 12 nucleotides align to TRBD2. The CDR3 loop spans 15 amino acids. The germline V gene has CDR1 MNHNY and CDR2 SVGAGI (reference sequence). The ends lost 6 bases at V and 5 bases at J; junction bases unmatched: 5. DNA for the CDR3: TGTGCCAGCAGGCCCGGACTAGCGGGACACAATGAGCAGTTCTTC. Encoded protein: CASRPGLAGHNEQFF.

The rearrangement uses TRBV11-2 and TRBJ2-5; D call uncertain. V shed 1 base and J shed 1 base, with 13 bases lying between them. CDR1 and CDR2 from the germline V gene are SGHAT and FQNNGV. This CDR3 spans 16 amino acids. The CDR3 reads CASSLGLVRSQETQYF. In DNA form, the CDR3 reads TGTGCCAGCAGCTTAGGTTTAGTACGGAGCCAAGAGACCCAGTACTTC.

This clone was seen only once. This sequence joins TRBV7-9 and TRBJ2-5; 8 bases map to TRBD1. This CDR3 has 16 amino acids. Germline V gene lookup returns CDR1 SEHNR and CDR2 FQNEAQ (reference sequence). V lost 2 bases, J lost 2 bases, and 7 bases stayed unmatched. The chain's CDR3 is CASSLFPRGPQETQYF. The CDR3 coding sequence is TGTGCCAGCAGCTTATTTCCCAGGGGGCCACAAGAGACCCAGTACTTC.

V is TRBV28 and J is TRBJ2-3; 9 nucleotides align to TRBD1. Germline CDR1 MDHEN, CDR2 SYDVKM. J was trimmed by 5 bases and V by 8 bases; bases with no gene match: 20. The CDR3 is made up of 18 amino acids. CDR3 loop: CASGSTSYRDREEDTQYF. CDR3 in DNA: TGTGCCAGCGGATCCACTTCGTATCGGGACAGGGAGGAAGATACGCAGTATTTT.

The CDR3 DNA is TGTGCCAGCAGGTTGTTACTAGCGGTAGTCTCCCTTTACGAGCAGTACTTC. It encodes CASRLLLAVVSLYEQYF. V and J are TRBV5-4 and TRBJ2-7; 8 bases line up with TRBD2. V lost 5 bases and J lost 4; bases outside the gene matches: 17. The CDR3 spans 17 residues. From germline, CDR1 is SGHNT and CDR2 YYREEE (reference sequence). Filled out from reference TRBV5-4 and TRBJ2-7, the complete variable domain reads ETGVTQSPTHLIKTRGQQVTLRCSSQSGHNTVSWYQQALGQGPQFIFQYYREEENGRGNFPPRFSGLQFPNYSSELNVNALELDDSALYLCASRLLLAVVSLYEQYFGPGTRLTVT.

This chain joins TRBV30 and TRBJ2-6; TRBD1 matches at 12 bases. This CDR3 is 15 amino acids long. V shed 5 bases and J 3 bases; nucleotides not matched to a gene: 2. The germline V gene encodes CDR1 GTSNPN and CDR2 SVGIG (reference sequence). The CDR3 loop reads CAWGTGGFGANVLTF. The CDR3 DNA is TGTGCCTGGGGGACAGGGGGCTTTGGGGCCAACGTCCTGACTTTC.

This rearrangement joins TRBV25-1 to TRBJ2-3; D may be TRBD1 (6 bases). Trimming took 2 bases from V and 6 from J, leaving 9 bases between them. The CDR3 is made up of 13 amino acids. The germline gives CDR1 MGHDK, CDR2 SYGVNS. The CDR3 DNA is TGTGCCAGCAGTGAAGGGACACTGGATACGCAGTATTTT. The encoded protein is CASSEGTLDTQYF.

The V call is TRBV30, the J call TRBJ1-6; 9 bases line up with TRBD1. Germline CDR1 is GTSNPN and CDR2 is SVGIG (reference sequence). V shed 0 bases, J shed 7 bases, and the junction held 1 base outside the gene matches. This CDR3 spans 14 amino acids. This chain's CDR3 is CAWSVGTGNSPLHF. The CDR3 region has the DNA TGTGCCTGGAGTGTAGGGACAGGGAATTCACCCCTCCACTTT.

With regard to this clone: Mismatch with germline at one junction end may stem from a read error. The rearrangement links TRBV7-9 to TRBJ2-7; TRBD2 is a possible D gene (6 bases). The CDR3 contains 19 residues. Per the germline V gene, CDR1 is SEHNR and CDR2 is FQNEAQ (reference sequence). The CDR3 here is CSSSLSGGASFLVPHEQYF. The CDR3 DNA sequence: TGTTCCAGCAGCTTAAGTGGCGGGGCTAGCTTTCTCGTCCCCCACGAGCAGTACTTC. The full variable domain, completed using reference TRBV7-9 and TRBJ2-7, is DTGVSQNPRHKITKRGQNVTFRCDPISEHNRLYWYRQTLGQGPEFLTYFQNEAQLEKSRLLSDRFSAERPKGSFSTLEIQRTEQGDSAMYLCSSSLSGGASFLVPHEQYFGPGTRLTVT.

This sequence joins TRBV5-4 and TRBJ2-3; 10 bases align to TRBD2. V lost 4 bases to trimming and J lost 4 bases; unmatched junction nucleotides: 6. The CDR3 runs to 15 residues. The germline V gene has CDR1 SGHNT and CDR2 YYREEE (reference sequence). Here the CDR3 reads CASSQSGRGADTQYF. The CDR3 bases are TGTGCCAGCAGCCAAAGCGGGAGGGGGGCAGATACGCAGTATTTT.

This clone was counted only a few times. This chain's CDR3 is CASSLLLEEQYF. DNA of the CDR3: TGTGCCAGCAGCTTGTTGCTAGAAGAGCAGTACTTC. The chain combines TRBV5-4 with TRBJ2-7; D not certain. Deletions cut 1 base from V and 7 bases from J, with 9 bases between. This CDR3 has 12 amino acids. Germline-derived CDR1 and CDR2 are SGHNT and YYREEE (reference sequence).

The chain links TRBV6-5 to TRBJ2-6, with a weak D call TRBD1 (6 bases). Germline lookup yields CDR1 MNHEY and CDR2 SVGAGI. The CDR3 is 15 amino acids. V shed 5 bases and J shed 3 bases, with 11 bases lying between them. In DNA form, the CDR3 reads TGTGCCAGCAGTGGAACAGGGAGTGGGGCCAACGTCCTGACTTTC. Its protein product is CASSGTGSGANVLTF.

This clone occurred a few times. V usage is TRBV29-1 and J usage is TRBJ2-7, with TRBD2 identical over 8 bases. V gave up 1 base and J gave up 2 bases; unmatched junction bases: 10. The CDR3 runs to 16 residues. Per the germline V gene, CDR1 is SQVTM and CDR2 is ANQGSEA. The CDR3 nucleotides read TGCAGCGTTGAAGCTCTGGGAGCGGGAGTAACCTACGAGCAGTACTTC. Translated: CSVEALGAGVTYEQYF.

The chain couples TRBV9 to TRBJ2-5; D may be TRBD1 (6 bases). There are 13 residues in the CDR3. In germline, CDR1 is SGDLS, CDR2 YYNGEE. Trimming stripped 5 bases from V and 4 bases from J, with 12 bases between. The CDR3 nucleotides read TGTGCCAGCAGTGTCAGGGGATTAGAGACCCAGTACTTC. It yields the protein CASSVRGLETQYF.

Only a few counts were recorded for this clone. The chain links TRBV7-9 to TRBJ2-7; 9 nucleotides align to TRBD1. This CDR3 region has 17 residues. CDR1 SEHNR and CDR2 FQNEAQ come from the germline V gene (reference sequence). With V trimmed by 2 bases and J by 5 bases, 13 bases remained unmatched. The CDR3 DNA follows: TGTGCCAGCAGCTTATGGGGGGACAGGGAGGGTGTCGACGAGCAGTACTTC. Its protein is CASSLWGDREGVDEQYF.

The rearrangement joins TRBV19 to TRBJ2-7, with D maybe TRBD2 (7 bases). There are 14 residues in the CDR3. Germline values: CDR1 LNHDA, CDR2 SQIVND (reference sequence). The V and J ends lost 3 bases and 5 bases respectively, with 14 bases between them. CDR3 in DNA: TGTGCCAGTAGTATCGTCAGGGGAGGGAACGAGCAGTACTTC. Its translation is CASSIVRGGNEQYF. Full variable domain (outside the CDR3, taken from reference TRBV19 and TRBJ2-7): DGGITQSPKYLFRKEGQNVTLSCEQNLNHDAMYWYRQDPGQGLRLIYYSQIVNDFQKGDIAEGYSVSREKKESFPLTVTSAQKNPTAFYLCASSIVRGGNEQYFGPGTRLTVT.